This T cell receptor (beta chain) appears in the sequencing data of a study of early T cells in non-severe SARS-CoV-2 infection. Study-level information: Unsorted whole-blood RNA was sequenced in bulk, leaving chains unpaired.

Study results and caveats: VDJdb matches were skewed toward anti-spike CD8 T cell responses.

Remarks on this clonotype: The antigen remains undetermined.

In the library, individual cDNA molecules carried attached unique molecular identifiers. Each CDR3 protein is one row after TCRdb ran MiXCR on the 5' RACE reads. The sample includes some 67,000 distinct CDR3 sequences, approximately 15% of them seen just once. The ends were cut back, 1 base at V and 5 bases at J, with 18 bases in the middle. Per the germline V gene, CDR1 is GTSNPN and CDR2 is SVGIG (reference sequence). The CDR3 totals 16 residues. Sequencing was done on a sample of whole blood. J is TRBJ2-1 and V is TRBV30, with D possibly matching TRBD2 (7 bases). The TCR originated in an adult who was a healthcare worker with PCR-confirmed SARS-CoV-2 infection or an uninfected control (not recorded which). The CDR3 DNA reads TGTGCCTGGAGTGAAAACCTTGGGGGGGCAGACAATGAGCAGTTCTTC. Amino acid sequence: CAWSENLGGADNEQFF.